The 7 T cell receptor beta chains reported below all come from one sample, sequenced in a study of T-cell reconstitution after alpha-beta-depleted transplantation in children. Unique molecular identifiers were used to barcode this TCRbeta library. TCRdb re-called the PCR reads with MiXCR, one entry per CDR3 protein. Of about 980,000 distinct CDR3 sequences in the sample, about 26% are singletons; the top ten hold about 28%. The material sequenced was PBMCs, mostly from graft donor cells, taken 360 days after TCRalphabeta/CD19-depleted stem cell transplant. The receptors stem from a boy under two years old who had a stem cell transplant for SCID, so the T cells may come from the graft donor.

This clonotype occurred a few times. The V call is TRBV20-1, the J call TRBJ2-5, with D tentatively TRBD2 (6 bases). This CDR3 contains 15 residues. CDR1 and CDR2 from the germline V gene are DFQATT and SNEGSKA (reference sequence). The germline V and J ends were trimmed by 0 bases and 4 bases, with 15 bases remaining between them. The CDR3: CSARDPAGGRETQYF. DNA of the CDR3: TGCAGTGCTAGAGATCCGGCCGGGGGACGAGAGACCCAGTACTTC.

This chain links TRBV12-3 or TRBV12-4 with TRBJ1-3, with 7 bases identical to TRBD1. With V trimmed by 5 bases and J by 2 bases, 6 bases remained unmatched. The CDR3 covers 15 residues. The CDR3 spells CASSGWQGAGNTIYF. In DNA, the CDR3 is TGTGCCAGCAGTGGATGGCAGGGGGCTGGAAACACCATATATTTT.

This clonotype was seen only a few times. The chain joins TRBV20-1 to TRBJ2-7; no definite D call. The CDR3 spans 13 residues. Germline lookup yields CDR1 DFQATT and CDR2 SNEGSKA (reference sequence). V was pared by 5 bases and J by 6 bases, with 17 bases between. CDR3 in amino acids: CSAWPTPPVEQYF. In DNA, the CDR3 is TGCAGTGCTTGGCCGACGCCCCCTGTCGAGCAGTACTTC.

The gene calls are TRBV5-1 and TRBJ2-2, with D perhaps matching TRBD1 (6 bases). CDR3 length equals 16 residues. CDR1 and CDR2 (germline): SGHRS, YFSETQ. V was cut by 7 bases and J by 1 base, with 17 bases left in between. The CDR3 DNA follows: TGCGCCAGCTCCCCCCGGGACATCCTGAACACCGGGGAGCTGTTTTTT. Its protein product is CASSPRDILNTGELFF.

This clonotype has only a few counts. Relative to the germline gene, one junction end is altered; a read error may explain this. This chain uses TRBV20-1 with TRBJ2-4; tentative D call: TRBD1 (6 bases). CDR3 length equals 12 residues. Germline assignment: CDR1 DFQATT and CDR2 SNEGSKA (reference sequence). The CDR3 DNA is TGCAGTGCTAGAGTTCAGGGGTCGGAATGGAACTTC. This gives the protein CSARVQGSEWNF.

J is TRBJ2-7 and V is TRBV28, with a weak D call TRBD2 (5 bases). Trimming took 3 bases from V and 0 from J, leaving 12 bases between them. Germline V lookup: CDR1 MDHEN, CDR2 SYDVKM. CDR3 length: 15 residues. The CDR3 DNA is TGTGCCAGCAGTTTCCGGCGGGTGGCCTCCTACGAGCAGTACTTC. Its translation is CASSFRRVASYEQYF. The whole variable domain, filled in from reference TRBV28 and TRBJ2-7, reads DVKVTQSSRYLVKRTGEKVFLECVQDMDHENMFWYRQDPGLGLRLIYFSYDVKMKEKGDIPEGYSVSREKKERFSLILESASTNQTSMYLCASSFRRVASYEQYFGPGTRLTVT.

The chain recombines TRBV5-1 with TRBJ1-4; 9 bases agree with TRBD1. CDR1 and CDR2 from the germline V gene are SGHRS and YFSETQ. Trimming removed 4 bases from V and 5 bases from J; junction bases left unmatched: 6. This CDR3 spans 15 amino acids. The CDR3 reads CASSPGQGQNEKLFF. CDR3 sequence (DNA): TGCGCCAGCAGCCCCGGACAGGGGCAAAATGAAAAACTGTTTTTT.